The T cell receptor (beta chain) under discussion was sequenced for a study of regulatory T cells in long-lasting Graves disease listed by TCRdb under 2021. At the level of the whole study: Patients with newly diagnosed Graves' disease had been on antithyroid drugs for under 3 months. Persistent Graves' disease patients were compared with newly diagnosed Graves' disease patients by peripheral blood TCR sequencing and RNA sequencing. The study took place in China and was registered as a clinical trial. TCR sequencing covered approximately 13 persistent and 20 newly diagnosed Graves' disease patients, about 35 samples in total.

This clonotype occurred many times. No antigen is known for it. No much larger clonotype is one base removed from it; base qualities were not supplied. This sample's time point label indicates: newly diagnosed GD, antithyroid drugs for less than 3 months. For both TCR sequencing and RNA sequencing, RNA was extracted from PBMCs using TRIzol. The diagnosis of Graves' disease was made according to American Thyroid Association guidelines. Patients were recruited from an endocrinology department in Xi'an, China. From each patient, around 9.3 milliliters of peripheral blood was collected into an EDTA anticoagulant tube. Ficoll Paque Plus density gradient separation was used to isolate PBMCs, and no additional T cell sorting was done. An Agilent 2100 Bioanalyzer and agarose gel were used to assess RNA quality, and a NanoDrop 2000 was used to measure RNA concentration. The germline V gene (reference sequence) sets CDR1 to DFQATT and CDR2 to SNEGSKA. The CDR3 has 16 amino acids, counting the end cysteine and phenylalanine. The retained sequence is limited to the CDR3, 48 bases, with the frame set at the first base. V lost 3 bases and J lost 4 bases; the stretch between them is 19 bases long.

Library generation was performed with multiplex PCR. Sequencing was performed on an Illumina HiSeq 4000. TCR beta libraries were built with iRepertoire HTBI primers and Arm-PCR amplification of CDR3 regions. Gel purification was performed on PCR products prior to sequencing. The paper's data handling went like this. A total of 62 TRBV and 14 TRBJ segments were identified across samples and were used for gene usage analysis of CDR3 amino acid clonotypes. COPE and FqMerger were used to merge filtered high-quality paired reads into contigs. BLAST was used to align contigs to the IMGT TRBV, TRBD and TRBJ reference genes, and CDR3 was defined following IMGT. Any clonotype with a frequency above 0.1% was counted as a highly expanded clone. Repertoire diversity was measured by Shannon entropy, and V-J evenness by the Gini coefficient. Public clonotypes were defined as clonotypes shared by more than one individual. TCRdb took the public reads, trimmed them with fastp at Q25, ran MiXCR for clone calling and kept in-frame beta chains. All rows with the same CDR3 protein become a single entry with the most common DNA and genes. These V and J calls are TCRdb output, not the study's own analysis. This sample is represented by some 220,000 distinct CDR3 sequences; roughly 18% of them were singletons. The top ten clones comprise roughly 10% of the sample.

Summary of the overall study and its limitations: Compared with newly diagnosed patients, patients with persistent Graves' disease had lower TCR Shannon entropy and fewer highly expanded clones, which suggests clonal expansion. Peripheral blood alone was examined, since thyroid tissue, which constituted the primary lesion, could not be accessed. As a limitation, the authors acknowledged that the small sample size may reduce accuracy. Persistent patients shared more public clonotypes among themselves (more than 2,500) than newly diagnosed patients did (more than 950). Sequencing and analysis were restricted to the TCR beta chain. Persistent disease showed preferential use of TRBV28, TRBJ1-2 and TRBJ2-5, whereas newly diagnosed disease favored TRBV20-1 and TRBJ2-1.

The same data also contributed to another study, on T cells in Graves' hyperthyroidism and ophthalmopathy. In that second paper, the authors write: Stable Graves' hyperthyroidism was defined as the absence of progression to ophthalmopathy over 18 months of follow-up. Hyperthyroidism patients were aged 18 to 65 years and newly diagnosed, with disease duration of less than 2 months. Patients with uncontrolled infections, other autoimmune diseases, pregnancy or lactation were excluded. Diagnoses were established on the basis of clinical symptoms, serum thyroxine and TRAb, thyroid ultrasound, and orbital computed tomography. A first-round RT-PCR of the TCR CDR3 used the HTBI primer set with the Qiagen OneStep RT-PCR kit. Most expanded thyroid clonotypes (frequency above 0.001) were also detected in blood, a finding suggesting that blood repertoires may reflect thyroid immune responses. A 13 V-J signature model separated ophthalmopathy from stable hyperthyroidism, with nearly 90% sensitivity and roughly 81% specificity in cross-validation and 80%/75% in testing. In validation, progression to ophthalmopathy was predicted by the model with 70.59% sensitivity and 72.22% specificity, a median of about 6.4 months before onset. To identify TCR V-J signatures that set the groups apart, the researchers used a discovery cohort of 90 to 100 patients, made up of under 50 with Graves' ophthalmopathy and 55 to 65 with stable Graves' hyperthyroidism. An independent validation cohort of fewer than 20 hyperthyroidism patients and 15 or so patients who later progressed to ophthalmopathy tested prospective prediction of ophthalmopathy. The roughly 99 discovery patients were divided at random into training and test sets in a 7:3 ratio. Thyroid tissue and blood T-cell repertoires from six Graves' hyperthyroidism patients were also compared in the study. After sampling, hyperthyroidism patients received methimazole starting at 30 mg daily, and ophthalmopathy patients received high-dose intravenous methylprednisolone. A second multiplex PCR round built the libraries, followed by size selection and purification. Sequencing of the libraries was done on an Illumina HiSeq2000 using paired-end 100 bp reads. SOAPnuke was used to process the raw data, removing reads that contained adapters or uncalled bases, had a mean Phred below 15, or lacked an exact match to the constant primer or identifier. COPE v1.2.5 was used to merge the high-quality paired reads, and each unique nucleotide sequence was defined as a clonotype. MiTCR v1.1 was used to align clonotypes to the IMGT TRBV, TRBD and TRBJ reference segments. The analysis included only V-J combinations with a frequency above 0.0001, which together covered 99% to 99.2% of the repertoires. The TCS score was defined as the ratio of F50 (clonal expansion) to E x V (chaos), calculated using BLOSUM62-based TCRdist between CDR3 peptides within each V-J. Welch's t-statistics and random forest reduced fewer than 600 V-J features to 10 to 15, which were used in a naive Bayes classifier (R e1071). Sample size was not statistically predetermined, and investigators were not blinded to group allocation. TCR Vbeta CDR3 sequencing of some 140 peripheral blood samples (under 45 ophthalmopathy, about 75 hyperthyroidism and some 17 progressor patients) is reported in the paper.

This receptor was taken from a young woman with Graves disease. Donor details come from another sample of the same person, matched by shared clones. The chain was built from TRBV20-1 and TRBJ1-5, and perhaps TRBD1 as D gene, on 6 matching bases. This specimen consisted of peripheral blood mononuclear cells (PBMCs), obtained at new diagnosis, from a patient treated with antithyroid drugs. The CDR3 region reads CSARWVVGAGNQPQHF. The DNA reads TGCAGTGCTAGGTGGGTCGTGGGGGCTGGTAATCAGCCCCAGCATTTT.